These 10 T cell receptor beta chains were sequenced from one sample in a study of blood T cell repertoires in COVID-19. The table came from immunoSEQ multiplex PCR; TCRdb's copy has only in-frame clones and leaves some out. The table lists fewer than 60,000 clones, about 81% of them singletons, with more than 30% in the top ten. The sequenced sample consisted of peripheral blood. The origin of the receptors is a man aged 60 to 69 with COVID-19, enrolled during active disease.

The chain employs TRBV3-1 (or the pseudogene TRBV3-2) and TRBJ2-7; 8 bases align to TRBD2. The CDR3 has 16 amino acids. The ends lost 0 bases at V and 4 bases at J; junction bases unmatched: 8. Germline values: CDR1 LGHDT, CDR2 YNNKEL (reference sequence). The CDR3 nucleotides are TGTGCCAGCAGCCAAGAAATTTGGGCTAGCGGGTACGAGCAGTACTTC. This encodes CASSQEIWASGYEQYF.

The V and J genes are TRBV7-9 and TRBJ1-2; a weak D match, TRBD1 (6 bases). Germline CDR1 SEHNR, CDR2 FQNEAQ (reference sequence). Trimming took 4 bases from V and 2 from J, leaving 8 bases between them. The CDR3 extends over 13 amino acids. CDR3 in amino acids: CASSWTANYGYTF. CDR3 bases: TGTGCCAGCAGCTGGACAGCCAACTATGGCTACACCTTC.

The V call is TRBV18, the J call TRBJ2-1; 9 bases agree with TRBD2. The CDR3 contains 19 residues. Germline CDR1 is KGHSH and CDR2 is LQKENI. The J segment lost 0 bases and the V segment lost 2 bases, leaving 11 bases of the junction unmatched. In DNA, the CDR3 is TGTGCCAGCTCACCAAGGGCAGGACTAGCGCCGTTCTCCTACAATGAGCAGTTCTTC. The encoded protein is CASSPRAGLAPFSYNEQFF.

The chain links TRBV9 to TRBJ2-5, with 7 bases identical to TRBD2. Germline values: CDR1 SGDLS, CDR2 YYNGEE. The CDR3 runs 14 residues. With 1 base clipped from V and 4 bases from J, the junction kept 4 bases outside the gene matches. DNA for the CDR3: TGTGCCAGCAGCGTATTTGCGGGAGCAGAGACCCAGTACTTC. This translates into CASSVFAGAETQYF.

This chain uses TRBV11-2 with TRBJ2-4; possibly TRBD1 for D (5 bases). CDR1 is SGHAT and CDR2 is FQNNGV in the germline V gene. This CDR3 comprises 13 residues. The V end was cut by 5 bases, the J end by 10 bases, with 15 bases between. Here the CDR3 reads CASSLNAGLIQYF. The CDR3 nucleotides read TGTGCCAGCAGCCTCAACGCAGGGTTAATTCAGTACTTC.

This clone has just a few counts. V is TRBV29-1 and J is TRBJ2-1; D perhaps matches TRBD2 (5 bases). The CDR3 is 11 residues long. Trimming shortened V by 3 bases and J by 16 bases, and 16 bases separated the two germline ends. Germline lookup yields CDR1 SQVTM and CDR2 ANQGSEA. CDR3 sequence (DNA): TGCAGCGTTGATGTCGGACTTATATTATTCTTC. Amino acids: CSVDVGLILFF.

This clone came up once. The rearrangement uses TRBV30 and TRBJ1-4, with D perhaps matching TRBD1 (6 bases). The CDR3 extends over 15 amino acids. V lost 1 base, J lost 0 bases, and 9 bases lay in between. Germline-derived CDR1 and CDR2 are GTSNPN and SVGIG (reference sequence). CDR3 DNA: TGTGCCTGGAGTGGAACAGGGACAACTAATGAAAAACTGTTTTTT. Amino acids: CAWSGTGTTNEKLFF.

The J gene is TRBJ1-2, the V gene TRBV13; D not certain. The V end was cut by 5 bases, the J end by 2 bases, with 9 bases between. CDR3 length: 13 residues. Germline V gene sequence: CDR1 PRHDT, CDR2 FYEKMQ (reference sequence). CDR3 sequence: CASSQHQNYGYTF. The CDR3 DNA is TGTGCCAGCAGCCAACATCAAAACTATGGCTACACCTTC.

This chain links TRBV5-1 with TRBJ2-2, with 16 bases identical to TRBD2. J was trimmed by 6 bases and V by 5 bases; bases with no gene match: 13. The length of the CDR3 is 19 residues. Germline CDR1 and CDR2: SGHRS and YFSETQ. CDR3 coding DNA: TGCGCCAGCAGGAATGATTTCCGGGGACTAGCGGGGGGGCCCGGGGAGCTGTTTTTT. This encodes CASRNDFRGLAGGPGELFF.

This clone was picked up one time. The V call is TRBV5-5, the J call TRBJ1-5; 10 positions match TRBD1. The germline CDR1 and CDR2 sequences are SGHKS and YYEKEE (reference sequence). The CDR3 covers 15 residues. J lost 2 bases, V lost 4 bases, and 3 bases had no gene match. In DNA form, the CDR3 reads TGTGCCAGCAGCCCCGGGACAGGGGGCAATCAGCCCCAGCATTTT. Residues: CASSPGTGGNQPQHF.